A selection of T cell receptor beta chains follows, all from one sample in a study of control samples from healthy donors and cancer patients. Here immunoSEQ multiplex PCR was the method, and the copy in TCRdb shows in-frame clones only, minus some. The table records approximately 170,000 clones, 91% of them present only once. The sample comprised blood. The receptor set was obtained from a young woman in good health. Both conserved end residues are part of each CDR3. Each record gives: V gene, J gene, clone size, D gene, CDR3 protein, CDR3 DNA. A D gene is named only where the DNA matches it firmly. The size of a clone is reported for some rows only, either as once, few or many, or as a class for expanded clones.

V gene: TRBV20-1
J gene: TRBJ1-2
clone size: NA
D gene: NA
CDR3 protein: CSARENYGYTF
CDR3 DNA: TGCAGTGCTAGAGAAAACTATGGCTACACCTTC

V gene: TRBV28
J gene: TRBJ1-1
clone size: NA
D gene: NA
CDR3 protein: CASRTLTNTEAFF
CDR3 DNA: TGTGCCAGCAGAACCTTAACGAACACTGAAGCTTTCTTT

V gene: TRBV18
J gene: TRBJ2-7
clone size: NA
D gene: NA
CDR3 protein: CASSPPGTPYEQYF
CDR3 DNA: TGTGCCAGCTCACCCCCCGGGACCCCCTACGAGCAGTACTTC

V gene: TRBV6-5
J gene: TRBJ2-7
clone size: NA
D gene: TRBD1
CDR3 protein: CASSYSDRSYEQYF
CDR3 DNA: TGTGCCAGCAGTTACTCGGACAGGTCCTACGAGCAGTACTTC

V gene: TRBV5-4
J gene: TRBJ2-5
clone size: NA
D gene: TRBD2
CDR3 protein: CASSGGTSGQETQYF
CDR3 DNA: TGTGCCAGCAGCGGTGGGACTAGCGGACAAGAGACCCAGTACTTC

V gene: TRBV19
J gene: TRBJ1-5
clone size: NA
D gene: NA
CDR3 protein: CASSDGGSGQPQHF
CDR3 DNA: TGTGCCAGTAGTGATGGGGGTTCGGGTCAGCCCCAGCATTTT

V gene: TRBV18
J gene: TRBJ1-4
clone size: NA
D gene: NA
CDR3 protein: CASSPGVGEKLFF
CDR3 DNA: TGTGCCAGCTCACCAGGGGTCGGAGAAAAACTGTTTTTT

V gene: TRBV7-9
J gene: TRBJ1-1
clone size: NA
D gene: NA
CDR3 protein: CASSLGGGGTEAFF
CDR3 DNA: TGTGCCAGCAGCTTAGGCGGTGGGGGCACTGAAGCTTTCTTT

V gene: TRBV13
J gene: TRBJ1-6
clone size: NA
D gene: TRBD1
CDR3 protein: CASSSDRGLDSPLHF
CDR3 DNA: TGTGCCAGCAGCTCGGACAGGGGGCTGGATTCACCCCTCCACTTT

V gene: TRBV21-1
J gene: TRBJ2-1
clone size: NA
D gene: NA
CDR3 protein: CANGTGKCNEQFF
CDR3 DNA: TGTGCCAACGGGACAGGGAAATGCAATGAGCAGTTCTTC

V gene: TRBV5-6
J gene: TRBJ1-2
clone size: NA
D gene: TRBD1
CDR3 protein: CASSLGQGDGYTF
CDR3 DNA: TGTGCCAGCAGCTTGGGACAGGGAGATGGCTACACCTTC

V gene: TRBV10-3
J gene: TRBJ1-2
clone size: NA
D gene: NA
CDR3 protein: CAISESGNYGYTF
CDR3 DNA: TGTGCCATCAGTGAGTCCGGAAACTATGGCTACACCTTC

V gene: TRBV7-9
J gene: TRBJ1-1
clone size: NA
D gene: NA
CDR3 protein: CASSLSVGLNTEAFF
CDR3 DNA: TGTGCCAGCAGCTTATCGGTAGGATTGAACACTGAAGCTTTCTTT

V gene: TRBV6-2/TRBV6-3
J gene: TRBJ2-1
clone size: NA
D gene: NA
CDR3 protein: CASSYGDYNEQFF
CDR3 DNA: TGTGCCAGCAGTTACGGGGACTACAATGAGCAGTTCTTC

V gene: TRBV6-6
J gene: TRBJ1-5
clone size: NA
D gene: TRBD1
CDR3 protein: CASSYPGQGEVPQHF
CDR3 DNA: TGTGCCAGCAGTTACCCGGGACAGGGGGAAGTTCCCCAGCATTTT

V gene: TRBV4-3
J gene: TRBJ2-5
clone size: NA
D gene: NA
CDR3 protein: CASSQDRDIQETQYF
CDR3 DNA: TGCGCCAGCAGCCAAGACCGGGACATCCAAGAGACCCAGTACTTC

V gene: TRBV3-1/TRBV3-2
J gene: TRBJ2-1
clone size: NA
D gene: TRBD2
CDR3 protein: CASSQASGSRNEQFF
CDR3 DNA: TGTGCCAGCAGCCAAGCGAGCGGGAGTAGGAATGAGCAGTTCTTC

V gene: TRBV10-3
J gene: TRBJ2-3
clone size: NA
D gene: TRBD2
CDR3 protein: CAIRPGTSGTDTQYF
CDR3 DNA: TGTGCCATCAGACCAGGGACTAGCGGCACAGATACGCAGTATTTT

V gene: TRBV7-3
J gene: TRBJ2-3
clone size: NA
D gene: TRBD2
CDR3 protein: CASSLRPGTRGRTDTQYF
CDR3 DNA: TGTGCCAGCAGCTTAAGGCCCGGGACTAGGGGCCGCACAGATACGCAGTATTTT

V gene: TRBV6-6
J gene: TRBJ1-3
clone size: NA
D gene: TRBD1
CDR3 protein: CASSYSGQGSGNTIYF
CDR3 DNA: TGTGCCAGCAGTTACTCGGGACAGGGGAGTGGAAACACCATATATTTT

V gene: TRBV28
J gene: TRBJ1-1
clone size: NA
D gene: TRBD1
CDR3 protein: CASSLTGVVNTEAFF
CDR3 DNA: TGTGCCAGCAGTTTGACAGGGGTGGTCAACACTGAAGCTTTCTTT

V gene: TRBV7-9
J gene: TRBJ1-2
clone size: NA
D gene: NA
CDR3 protein: CASSLGAGVYGYTF
CDR3 DNA: TGTGCCAGCAGCTTAGGGGCAGGGGTCTATGGCTACACCTTC

V gene: TRBV4-2
J gene: TRBJ2-7
clone size: NA
D gene: NA
CDR3 protein: CASSQGGAYEQYF
CDR3 DNA: TGTGCCAGCAGCCAGGGGGGCGCCTACGAGCAGTACTTC

V gene: TRBV6-4
J gene: TRBJ2-3
clone size: NA
D gene: NA
CDR3 protein: CASSDSIGSGDTQYF
CDR3 DNA: TGTGCCAGCAGTGACTCGATCGGTAGCGGAGATACGCAGTATTTT

V gene: TRBV6-6
J gene: TRBJ1-5
clone size: NA
D gene: NA
CDR3 protein: CASKPDSLNQPQHF
CDR3 DNA: TGTGCCAGCAAGCCGGACAGTCTTAATCAGCCCCAGCATTTT

V gene: TRBV5-1
J gene: TRBJ1-3
clone size: NA
D gene: TRBD1
CDR3 protein: CASSTHRDSSGNTIYF
CDR3 DNA: TGCGCCAGCAGCACCCACCGGGACAGCTCTGGAAACACCATATATTTT

V gene: TRBV6-2/TRBV6-3
J gene: TRBJ1-2
clone size: NA
D gene: TRBD1
CDR3 protein: CASSYSTGGYGYTF
CDR3 DNA: TGTGCCAGCAGTTACTCGACAGGGGGCTATGGCTACACCTTC

V gene: TRBV7-9
J gene: TRBJ1-4
clone size: NA
D gene: NA
CDR3 protein: CASSLGPQTNEKLFF
CDR3 DNA: TGTGCCAGCAGCTTGGGACCGCAAACTAATGAAAAACTGTTTTTT

V gene: TRBV10-2
J gene: TRBJ2-2
clone size: once
D gene: TRBD1
CDR3 protein: CASTGQGAVGELFF
CDR3 DNA: TGCGCCAGCACCGGACAGGGGGCGGTCGGGGAGCTGTTTTTT

V gene: TRBV2
J gene: TRBJ2-5
clone size: NA
D gene: TRBD2
CDR3 protein: CASSSGKKTQYF
CDR3 DNA: TGTGCCAGCAGTAGCGGGAAGAAGACCCAGTACTTC

V gene: TRBV11-2
J gene: TRBJ1-1
clone size: NA
D gene: NA
CDR3 protein: CASSLGGMTGTEAFF
CDR3 DNA: TGTGCCAGCAGCTTAGGCGGCATGACTGGCACTGAAGCTTTCTTT